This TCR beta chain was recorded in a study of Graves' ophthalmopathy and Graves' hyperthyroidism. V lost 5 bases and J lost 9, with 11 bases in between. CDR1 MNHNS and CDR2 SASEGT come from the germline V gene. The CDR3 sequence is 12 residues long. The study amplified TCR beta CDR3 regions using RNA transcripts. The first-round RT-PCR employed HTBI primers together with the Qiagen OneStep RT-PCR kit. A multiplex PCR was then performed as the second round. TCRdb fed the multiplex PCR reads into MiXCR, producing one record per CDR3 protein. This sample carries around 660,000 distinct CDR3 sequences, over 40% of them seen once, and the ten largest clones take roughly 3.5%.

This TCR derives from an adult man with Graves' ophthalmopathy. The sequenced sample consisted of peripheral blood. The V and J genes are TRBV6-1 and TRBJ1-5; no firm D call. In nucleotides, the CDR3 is TGTGCCAGCAGTCAGACGGAGGGGCCCCAGCATTTT. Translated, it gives CASSQTEGPQHF.